This T cell receptor (beta chain) is drawn from a study of blood T cell repertoires in COVID-19. In its sample, this clone was seen a few times. Assay: immunoSEQ multiplex PCR; the TCRdb copy retains only in-frame clones and omits some. The sample includes around 70,000 clones, more than 75% of them seen just once. The sequence derives from a human donor in a cohort sampled during active COVID-19. The sample taken for sequencing was peripheral blood.

As DNA, the CDR3 is TGTGCCAGCAGCTCATTAGACAGGGTCCCTAACTATGGCTACACCTTC. Encoded protein: CASSSLDRVPNYGYTF. The genes are TRBV7-9 and TRBJ1-2, with 7 bases identical to TRBD1. The V segment lost 4 bases and the J segment 0 bases; nucleotides outside the gene matches: 8. Per germline, CDR1 SEHNR and CDR2 FQNEAQ (reference sequence). The CDR3 sequence is 16 residues long.